The source of this T cell receptor (beta chain) is a study of blood T cell repertoires in COVID-19. The wider study: The United States, Italy and Spain provided the acute and convalescent COVID-19 samples.

V lost 2 bases, J lost 10 bases, and 6 bases stayed unmatched. CDR3 length equals 14 residues. From germline, CDR1 is LGHNT and CDR2 FRNRAP. This clone appeared once. The repertoire was sequenced with immunoSEQ multiplex PCR; TCRdb's copy has only in-frame clones and lacks some. The table has about 110,000 clones, around 90% seen once. This sequence joins TRBV12-5 and TRBJ2-3, with 10 bases matching TRBD2. The source is a human donor in a cohort sampled during active COVID-19. The source material was peripheral blood. The CDR3 loop is CASGLLVAGGPQYF. The CDR3, as DNA: TGTGCTAGTGGTTTGTTGGTAGCGGGAGGCCCGCAGTATTTT.